Presented here are 28 T cell receptor beta chains from one specimen sequenced in a study of spatial heterogeneity in lung cancer. Findings and limits, study-wide: One measure, the expanded intratumoral alpha and beta TCR count, tracked tumor mutation counts.

Time point reported: sample taken at primary tumor resection. No antigen is known for these receptors. Via MiXCR, TCRdb re-called the 5' RACE reads, giving one row per CDR3 protein. Here the sample spans around 9,700 distinct CDR3 sequences, approximately 8.1% being singletons. Here the sequenced sample was lung tumor tissue, taken at surgery. These receptors came from a male donor with early-stage non-small cell lung cancer.

This clonotype has at least ten counts. Here the CDR3 reads CASSRAGTPVGSKFF. CDR3 coding DNA: TGTGCCAGCAGTCGGGCCGGGACTCCAGTCGGGAGTAAGTTCTTC. The J gene is TRBJ2-1, the V gene TRBV12-3 or TRBV12-4, with D possibly being TRBD2 (6 bases). The CDR3 is 15 residues long. V lost 5 bases, J lost 14 bases, and 25 bases lay in between.

This clonotype was picked up many times. This chain joins TRBV6-1 and TRBJ1-6, with 8 bases identical to TRBD1. CDR1 MNHNS and CDR2 SASEGT come from the germline V gene. V shed 5 bases, J shed 10 bases, and the junction held 7 bases outside the gene matches. The length of the CDR3 is 14 residues. CDR3 coding DNA: TGTGCCAGCAGTTCGGACAGGGTGCTATCACCCCTCCACTTT. Its translation: CASSSDRVLSPLHF.

This clonotype was observed many times. The chain recombines TRBV29-1 with TRBJ2-7; D gene ambiguous. The CDR3 runs to 12 residues. V lost 4 bases and J 6 bases, leaving 13 bases between the germline ends. CDR1 SQVTM and CDR2 ANQGSEA come from the germline V gene. CDR3: CSVGRSFGEQYF. In DNA form, the CDR3 reads TGCAGCGTTGGTCGTTCATTTGGCGAGCAGTACTTC.

This clonotype was observed at least ten times. The chain joins TRBV28 to TRBJ2-5; D is unresolved. There are 13 residues in the CDR3. Deletions cut 2 bases from V and 5 bases from J, with 9 bases between. Germline V gene lookup returns CDR1 MDHEN and CDR2 SYDVKM. The CDR3 is CASSLPVSETQYF. In DNA form, the CDR3 reads TGTGCCAGCAGTTTACCAGTGAGTGAGACCCAGTACTTC.

V and J are TRBV4-1 and TRBJ2-7, with D possibly matching TRBD1 (6 bases). V was trimmed by 1 base and J by 3 bases, leaving 10 bases between them. This CDR3 region has 14 residues. Germline CDR1 reads MGHRA; CDR2 reads YSYEKL. For the CDR3, the DNA is TGCGCCAGCAGCCAAGTTATACAGGGCTACGAGCAGTACTTC. This gives the protein CASSQVIQGYEQYF.

This clonotype was found many times. The J gene is TRBJ2-3, the V gene TRBV29-1; TRBD1 might be the D (5 bases). This CDR3 region has 12 residues. Trimming took 3 bases from V and 4 from J, leaving 8 bases between them. Germline-derived CDR1 and CDR2 are SQVTM and ANQGSEA. The CDR3 sequence: CSVEEGADTQYF. CDR3 DNA: TGCAGCGTTGAGGAAGGGGCAGATACGCAGTATTTT.

The chain joins TRBV6-5 to TRBJ2-1, with 8 positions matching TRBD2. The J segment lost 3 bases and the V segment lost 6 bases, leaving 7 bases of the junction unmatched. CDR3 length: 15 residues. The germline V gene encodes CDR1 MNHEY and CDR2 SVGAGI. This CDR3 reads CASSRAGAFYNEQFF. DNA of the CDR3: TGTGCCAGCAGCCGAGCGGGGGCCTTCTACAATGAGCAGTTCTTC.

This clonotype was seen many times. The gene calls are TRBV18 and TRBJ2-1; 8 bases line up with TRBD1. The CDR3 is 13 residues long. The germline V gene has CDR1 KGHSH and CDR2 LQKENI. V was clipped by 6 bases and J by 8 bases; unmatched bases: 6. CDR3 DNA sequence: TGTGCCAGCTCGTCGGGACAGGACGATGAGCAGTTCTTC. This sequence encodes CASSSGQDDEQFF.

In this sample, this clonotype is medium-sized. The chain combines TRBV10-3 with TRBJ1-2, with TRBD1 matching over 8 bases. The CDR3 has 15 amino acids. J was trimmed by 8 bases and V by 8 bases; bases with no gene match: 16. In germline, CDR1 is ENHRY, CDR2 SYGVKD. The CDR3 loop reads CAIEGTETGDRGYTF. CDR3 in DNA: TGTGCCATCGAAGGCACCGAGACAGGGGATCGCGGCTACACCTTC.

This clonotype is termed medium-sized. The rearrangement uses TRBV6-6 and TRBJ1-6; no clear D. The V gene lost 5 bases and the J gene lost 7 bases, with 6 bases spanning the gap. CDR3 length: 12 amino acids. Per the germline V gene, CDR1 is MNHNY and CDR2 is SVGAGI (reference sequence). CDR3 amino acids: CASSHRNSPLHF. The CDR3 nucleotides read TGTGCCAGCAGTCACCGGAATTCACCCCTCCACTTT.

This clonotype is deemed medium-sized. The rearrangement uses TRBV7-8 and TRBJ2-5; 8 bases map to TRBD2. This CDR3 region has 15 residues. With 4 bases clipped from V and 5 bases from J, the junction kept 9 bases outside the gene matches. Germline V gene data show CDR1 as SGHVS and CDR2 as FQNEAQ. The CDR3 here is CASSSLGLAGETQYF. The CDR3 bases are TGTGCCAGCAGCTCACTCGGACTAGCAGGGGAGACCCAGTACTTC. Based on the CDR3 plus reference TRBV7-8 and TRBJ2-5, the full variable domain is GAGVSQSPRYKVAKRGQDVALRCDPISGHVSLFWYQQALGQGPEFLTYFQNEAQLDKSGLPSDRFFAERPEGSVSTLKIQRTQQEDSAVYLCASSSLGLAGETQYFGPGTRLLVL.

This clonotype rates as medium-sized. The chain recombines TRBV18 with TRBJ2-1; tentative D call: TRBD2 (6 bases). The germline V gene encodes CDR1 KGHSH and CDR2 LQKENI. V was cut by 2 bases and J by 3 bases, with 11 bases left in between. The CDR3 is made up of 15 amino acids. The CDR3 DNA sequence: TGTGCCAGCTCACCAACGGGAGCGGTCTACAATGAGCAGTTCTTC. Translated: CASSPTGAVYNEQFF.

Relative to its sample, this clonotype is medium-sized (0.01 to 0.1%). The rearrangement links TRBV5-5 to TRBJ1-2; D not certain. V was trimmed by 2 bases and J by 5 bases, leaving 13 bases between them. Looked up from germline, CDR1 is SGHKS and CDR2 is YYEKEE (reference sequence). The CDR3 is made up of 14 amino acids. CDR3 coding DNA: TGTGCCAGCAGCTTTGAGTCAGTTGATTATGGCTACACCTTC. Encoded protein: CASSFESVDYGYTF. The full variable domain, completed using reference TRBV5-5 and TRBJ1-2, is DAGVTQSPTHLIKTRGQQVTLRCSPISGHKSVSWYQQVLGQGPQFIFQYYEKEERGRGNFPDRFSARQFPNYSSELNVNALLLGDSALYLCASSFESVDYGYTFGSGTRLTVV.

This clonotype is judged medium-sized. The J gene is TRBJ1-1, the V gene TRBV15, with TRBD1 identical over 10 bases. The CDR3 is 15 amino acids. The germline CDR1 and CDR2 sequences are LNHNV and YYDKDF (reference sequence). The ends lost 0 bases at V and 6 bases at J; junction bases unmatched: 4. Here the CDR3 reads CATSRDYGQGAEAFF. CDR3 bases: TGTGCCACCAGCAGAGATTACGGACAGGGGGCTGAAGCTTTCTTT.

This clonotype was picked up a small number of times. The V and J genes are TRBV7-2 and TRBJ2-5; D unclear. Germline loops: CDR1 SGHTA, CDR2 FQGNSA. There are 14 residues in the CDR3. Trimming left V 1 base short and J 5 bases short, with 11 bases between. CDR3 nucleotides: TGTGCCAGCAGCTTAGATCCTAGTTTTGAGACCCAGTACTTC. This gives the protein CASSLDPSFETQYF.

This clonotype was observed many times. V gene TRBV19 combines with J gene TRBJ2-7; 9 nucleotides agree with TRBD2. CDR1 LNHDA and CDR2 SQIVND come from the germline V gene (reference sequence). V gave up 8 bases and J gave up 0 bases; unmatched junction bases: 5. This CDR3 contains 14 residues. In DNA, the CDR3 is TGTGCCAGTTCGGTAGCGGGAGCCTCCTACGAGCAGTACTTC. Its translation: CASSVAGASYEQYF.

Of note for this clonotype: A much larger clone is a single base away; this may be a read error. The chain is built from TRBV2 and TRBJ2-2; D perhaps matches TRBD2 (6 bases). CDR1 is SNHLY, CDR2 FYNNEI, per germline. The CDR3 loop spans 12 amino acids. For the CDR3, the DNA is TGTGCCAGCAGATTAGACACCGGGGAGGTGTTTTTT. Its protein product is CASRLDTGEVFF.

Judged by abundance, this clonotype is medium-sized (0.01 to 0.1%). The genes are TRBV5-4 and TRBJ2-1, with 12 bases aligning to TRBD2. The CDR3 consists of 15 residues. Germline V lookup: CDR1 SGHNT, CDR2 YYREEE (reference sequence). The J segment lost 9 bases and the V segment lost 0 bases, leaving 4 bases of the junction unmatched. The CDR3 here is CASSLVLAGGREQFF. As DNA, the CDR3 is TGTGCCAGCAGCTTGGTGCTAGCGGGGGGGCGTGAGCAGTTCTTC.

This clonotype turned up a few times. In DNA, the CDR3 is TGCGCCAGCAGCGACTCTAGCGGCACAGATACGCAGTATTTT. It encodes CASSDSSGTDTQYF. The V and J genes are TRBV5-1 and TRBJ2-3, with D tentatively TRBD2 (6 bases). This CDR3 region has 14 residues. Trimming took off 4 bases at V and 1 base at J, with 10 bases between the two ends. CDR1 is SGHRS and CDR2 is YFSETQ in the germline V gene.

This clonotype occurred many times. J is TRBJ2-1 and V is TRBV5-4; TRBD2 is a possible D gene (5 bases). The CDR3 length is 12 residues. Germline V CDR1 and CDR2: SGHNT, YYREEE (reference sequence). The V end lost 1 base, the J end lost 10 bases, and 9 bases lay between the germline ends. The CDR3 loop is CASSLFSAEQFF. CDR3 nucleotide sequence: TGTGCCAGCAGCTTGTTTAGCGCAGAGCAGTTCTTC. Full variable domain (outside the CDR3, taken from reference TRBV5-4 and TRBJ2-1): ETGVTQSPTHLIKTRGQQVTLRCSSQSGHNTVSWYQQALGQGPQFIFQYYREEENGRGNFPPRFSGLQFPNYSSELNVNALELDDSALYLCASSLFSAEQFFGPGTRLTVL.

This clonotype was observed at least ten times. In DNA form, the CDR3 reads TGCGCCAGCAGCGCTAAACTGACGGGCGTATCCTACGAGCAGTACTTC. Its translation: CASSAKLTGVSYEQYF. The chain has TRBV5-1 and TRBJ2-7; the D is unclear. V was pared by 4 bases and J by 1 base, with 18 bases between. This CDR3 contains 16 residues. Germline CDR1 reads SGHRS; CDR2 reads YFSETQ.

This clonotype was detected only a few times. This chain links TRBV24-1 with TRBJ2-1; D is unresolved. V lost 2 bases, J lost 6 bases, and 16 bases lay in between. From germline, CDR1 is KGHDR and CDR2 SFDVKD. The CDR3 consists of 16 residues. CDR3 bases: TGTGCCACCAGTGATTCGGCTAGGGATGTTCGCAATGAGCAGTTCTTC. Translating it yields CATSDSARDVRNEQFF.

This clonotype was recorded at least ten times. Germline is not matched at one junction end, which may reflect a read error. The V gene is TRBV30, the J gene TRBJ2-1; 7 bases match TRBD2. The germline CDR1 and CDR2 sequences are GTSNPN and SVGIG (reference sequence). CDR3 size: 12 residues. The CDR3 here is CAWEPTRGRAVF. The CDR3, as DNA: TGTGCCTGGGAACCCACTCGGGGGAGGGCCGTCTTC.

This clonotype appeared many times. This chain connects TRBV6-6 to TRBJ1-5; D remains ambiguous. The CDR3 loop spans 12 amino acids. The germline CDR1 and CDR2 sequences are MNHNY and SVGAGI (reference sequence). Trimming shortened V by 8 bases and J by 7 bases, and 12 bases separated the two germline ends. CDR3 residues: CASQAGSQPQHF. In DNA, the CDR3 is TGTGCCAGCCAAGCGGGGAGCCAGCCCCAGCATTTT.

By sample share, this clonotype is medium-sized. This chain uses TRBV29-1 with TRBJ1-1; D uncertain. This CDR3 comprises 13 residues. Germline V lookup: CDR1 SQVTM, CDR2 ANQGSEA. V shed 3 bases and J shed 1 base, with 9 bases lying between them. Here the CDR3 DNA reads TGCAGCGTTGATGAGGGAGGGAACACTGAAGCTTTCTTT. It yields the protein CSVDEGGNTEAFF.

V is TRBV3-1 and J is TRBJ1-1; D gene unclear. The V end lost 2 bases, the J end lost 1 base, and 5 bases lay between the germline ends. Germline CDR1 LGHDT, CDR2 YNNKEL (reference sequence). The CDR3 contains 13 residues. For the CDR3, the DNA is TGTGCCAGCAGCCAACCAGGGAACACTGAAGCTTTCTTT. It translates to CASSQPGNTEAFF.

The J gene is TRBJ1-1, the V gene TRBV5-1; D is perhaps TRBD1 (5 bases). Germline V gene data show CDR1 as SGHRS and CDR2 as YFSETQ. Trimming shortened V by 0 bases and J by 7 bases, and 10 bases separated the two germline ends. The CDR3 totals 13 residues. The CDR3, as DNA: TGCGCCAGCAGCTTGGGCCAGGGACGTGAAGCTTTCTTT. It translates to CASSLGQGREAFF.

By sample share, this clonotype is medium-sized. This rearrangement joins TRBV2 to TRBJ2-7, with 7 positions matching TRBD1. V gave up 6 bases and J gave up 2 bases; unmatched junction bases: 13. CDR3 length: 16 residues. Germline lookup yields CDR1 SNHLY and CDR2 FYNNEI. In DNA, the CDR3 is TGTGCCAGCAGCCCAGGCGAGGGGGCTCTTACCTACGAGCAGTACTTC. Translated: CASSPGEGALTYEQYF.